This T cell receptor beta chain is drawn from a study of blood T cell repertoires in COVID-19. Method: immunoSEQ multiplex PCR; TCRdb's copy keeps in-frame clones and lacks some. Altogether just over 300,000 clones are present, 85% to 90% being singletons, with the ten largest covering about 4%. The study drew participants aged about 18 to 89 years from about two dozen US areas. CDR1 WSHSY and CDR2 SAAADI come from the germline V gene. V dropped 8 bases and J dropped 5; count of bases not matched to a gene: 11. This CDR3 comprises 14 residues. The gene calls are TRBV10-2 and TRBJ1-1, with TRBD1 matching over 7 bases. The clonotype was recovered from a man in his thirties or forties who had recovered from COVID-19. The material sequenced was PBMCs or T cells enriched from blood (not recorded which). The CDR3 DNA reads TGCGCCAGCTCCACAGGGGAGGTTTGGACTGAAGCTTTCTTT. Translation gives CASSTGEVWTEAFF.